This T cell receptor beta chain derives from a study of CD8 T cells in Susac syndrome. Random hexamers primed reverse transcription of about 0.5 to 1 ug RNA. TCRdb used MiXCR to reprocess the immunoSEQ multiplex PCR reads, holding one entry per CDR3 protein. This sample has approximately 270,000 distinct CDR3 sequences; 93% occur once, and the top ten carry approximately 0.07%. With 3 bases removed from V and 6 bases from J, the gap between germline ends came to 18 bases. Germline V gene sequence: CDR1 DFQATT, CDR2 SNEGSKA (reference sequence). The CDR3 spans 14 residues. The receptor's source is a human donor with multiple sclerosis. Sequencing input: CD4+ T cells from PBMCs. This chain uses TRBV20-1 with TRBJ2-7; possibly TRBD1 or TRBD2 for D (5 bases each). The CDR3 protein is CSARDLRDPGEQYF. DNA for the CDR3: TGCAGTGCTAGGGATCTCAGGGACCCTGGCGAGCAGTACTTC.